One TCR beta chain is described in this entry. The length of the CDR3 is 12 residues. The V end lost 7 bases, the J end lost 5 bases, and 12 bases lay between the germline ends. CDR1 is MDHEN, CDR2 SYDVKM, per germline. This entry is derived from a study of cytomegalovirus exposure and HLA in healthy donors. Profiled with immunoSEQ multiplex PCR; TCRdb holds only in-frame clones, not every one. The sample holds just under 150,000 clones, about 87% seen once. This sequence was found in a man between 18 and 29 years old in good health and CMV-seropositive. The chain uses TRBV28 and TRBJ2-7; tentative D call: TRBD2 (7 bases). Sequenced sample: PBMCs. The CDR3 is CASKGGRNEQYF. CDR3 sequence (DNA): TGTGCCAGCAAGGGGGGGCGGAACGAGCAGTACTTC.